This TCR beta chain was recorded in a study of shared clonotypes between healthy human individuals. In regard to this clone: Its antigen remains unidentified.

Into CD45RA+ naive and CD45RA-negative memory subsets, the CD4+ cells were split. Study-wide findings and caveats: Since donors were few, the genetic and exposure-history diversity represented was limited.

Under the authors' procedure: Junction-only sequences without quality scores were provided by ImmunoSEQ, so filtering was different. Method: immunoSEQ multiplex PCR; TCRdb's copy keeps in-frame clones and lacks some. The DNA was the basis for D and trimming; V, J and clone size are from that table. The sample lists about 670,000 clones; more than 70% were seen once. Trimming removed 3 bases at V and 5 bases at J, with 10 bases between. Germline V gene lookup returns CDR1 SGHDN and CDR2 FVKESK. The CDR3 extends over 13 amino acids. The genes are TRBV14 and TRBJ2-5, with D unclear. This TCR was sampled from a woman aged 25 to 45 in good health. Sequencing input: memory CD4+ T cells sorted from blood. Indicated subset: CD45RA-negative fraction. The CDR3 protein is CASSHTAPETQYF. DNA of the CDR3: TGTGCCAGCAGCCATACAGCGCCGGAGACCCAGTACTTC. Full variable domain (missing parts from reference TRBV14 and TRBJ2-5): EAGVTQFPSHSVIEKGQTVTLRCDPISGHDNLYWYRRVMGKEIKFLLHFVKESKQDESGMPNNRFLAERTGGTYSTLKVQPAELEDSGVYFCASSHTAPETQYFGPGTRLLVL.